Listed here are 17 T cell receptor beta chains from one sample, sequenced in a study of T cell changes during pregnancy in multiple sclerosis. TCRdb keeps only in-frame clones here, not all; method: immunoSEQ multiplex PCR. The sample holds roughly 59,000 clones; approximately 94% are singletons and the top ten take around 3%. The sequencing here drew on CD8+ T cells from peripheral blood mononuclear cells, taken in the second trimester of pregnancy. The receptors shown here come from a female donor with multiple sclerosis, enrolled in a pregnancy study.

Only one count was recorded for this clone. The rearrangement joins TRBV28 to TRBJ1-3, with unresolved D. Trimming removed 4 bases from V and 2 bases from J, with 15 bases in between. This CDR3 is 16 amino acids long. Germline V gene lookup returns CDR1 MDHEN and CDR2 SYDVKM. CDR3 sequence reads: CASSSATFETGNTIYF. In DNA, the CDR3 is TGTGCCAGCAGTTCCGCGACTTTCGAAACTGGAAACACCATATATTTT.

The rearrangement links TRBV4-3 to TRBJ1-1; D ambiguous. Trimming pared 0 bases from V and 1 base from J, leaving 3 bases between. Germline loops: CDR1 LGHNA, CDR2 YSLEER. This CDR3 comprises 13 residues. DNA for the CDR3: TGCGCCAGCAGCCAAGAGCGGAACACTGAAGCTTTCTTT. Translated: CASSQERNTEAFF.

Written as DNA, the CDR3 is TGTGCCAGCAGTTCGTTAATTCCGCGATCTAGCGGGAGGGCCGTACCCACCTACAATGAGCAGTTCTTC. It encodes CASSSLIPRSSGRAVPTYNEQFF. The chain is built from TRBV28 and TRBJ2-1, with 12 bases that match TRBD2. The CDR3 is 23 amino acids. Germline V gives CDR1 MDHEN, CDR2 SYDVKM. V trimming: 4 bases; J trimming: 2 bases; junction bases outside the gene matches: 24.

The rearrangement links TRBV27 to TRBJ2-1, with 8 positions matching TRBD2. V gave up 6 bases and J gave up 3 bases; unmatched junction bases: 7. Per germline, CDR1 MNHEY and CDR2 SMNVEV (reference sequence). This CDR3 spans 15 amino acids. CDR3 bases: TGTGCCAGCAGACCTCGGGAGGGCCTCTACAATGAGCAGTTCTTC. Amino acid sequence: CASRPREGLYNEQFF.

The chain uses TRBV4-2 and TRBJ1-2, with 8 bases lining up with TRBD1. V lost 0 bases to trimming and J lost 3 bases; unmatched junction nucleotides: 15. The CDR3 totals 19 residues. Germline lookup yields CDR1 LGHNA and CDR2 YNFKEQ. The CDR3 here is CASSQDSQGGGLVDYGYTF. In nucleotides, the CDR3 is TGTGCCAGCAGCCAAGATTCACAGGGGGGAGGATTAGTAGACTATGGCTACACCTTC.

The chain couples TRBV13 to TRBJ2-3; 12 positions agree with TRBD2. V dropped 0 bases and J dropped 5; count of bases not matched to a gene: 3. The CDR3 length is 16 residues. Germline assignment: CDR1 PRHDT and CDR2 FYEKMQ (reference sequence). The CDR3 DNA follows: TGTGCCAGCAGCTTAGGGACTAGCGGGAGTGGAGATACGCAGTATTTT. This translates into CASSLGTSGSGDTQYF.

The chain employs TRBV4-1 and TRBJ2-1, with 7 bases that match TRBD2. There are 18 residues in the CDR3. V was pared by 4 bases and J by 0 bases, with 12 bases of the junction left unmatched. Per the germline V gene, CDR1 is MGHRA and CDR2 is YSYEKL. DNA for the CDR3: TGCGCCAGCAGCCCAAGACGGGGGGAGGCTAGCTCCTACAATGAGCAGTTCTTC. The encoded protein is CASSPRRGEASSYNEQFF.

The chain links TRBV2 to TRBJ1-5; TRBD1 matches 7 bases. Trimming cost V 5 bases and J 1 base; bases outside gene matches: 14. This CDR3 comprises 18 residues. The germline V gene has CDR1 SNHLY and CDR2 FYNNEI. CDR3 protein: CASSTGKGQDPSNQPQHF. DNA of the CDR3: TGTGCCAGCAGTACCGGAAAAGGACAGGATCCCAGCAATCAGCCCCAGCATTTT.

The chain is built from TRBV27 and TRBJ1-1; D not certain. V shed 2 bases and J shed 2 bases, with 15 bases lying between them. This CDR3 has 16 residues. Germline values: CDR1 MNHEY, CDR2 SMNVEV (reference sequence). CDR3 sequence: CASSLQVTAENTEAFF. The CDR3 bases are TGTGCCAGCAGTTTACAGGTTACAGCAGAAAACACTGAAGCTTTCTTT.

The chain uses TRBV9 and TRBJ2-7; the D gene is possibly TRBD1 (5 bases). V gave up 0 bases and J gave up 2 bases, with 15 bases separating them. Looked up from germline, CDR1 is SGDLS and CDR2 is YYNGEE. The CDR3 is 16 amino acids. The CDR3: CASSVGQGSPPYEQYF. In DNA form, the CDR3 reads TGTGCCAGCAGCGTAGGCCAGGGCTCCCCACCCTACGAGCAGTACTTC.

This chain's CDR3 is CASSGAMGPNQPQHF. CDR3 nucleotides: TGTGCCAGTAGTGGGGCCATGGGCCCCAATCAGCCCCAGCATTTT. The V call is TRBV19, the J call TRBJ1-5; maybe TRBD1 (5 bases). CDR1 and CDR2 (germline): LNHDA, SQIVND (reference sequence). With 5 bases removed from V and 3 bases from J, the gap between germline ends came to 14 bases. The CDR3 extends over 15 amino acids.

The chain links TRBV9 to TRBJ1-1, with unresolved D. CDR1 is SGDLS and CDR2 is YYNGEE in the germline V gene. This CDR3 is built from 14 residues. V lost 3 bases and J lost 3, with 12 bases in between. The CDR3 DNA follows: TGTGCCAGCAGCGGAAGGGAGGGCTACACTGAAGCTTTCTTT. The encoded protein is CASSGREGYTEAFF.

This clone was seen once. The CDR3 DNA follows: TGTGCCAGCAGCGAGGGGGCTCTAAACGAGCAGTTCTTC. Amino acids: CASSEGALNEQFF. The rearrangement links TRBV9 to TRBJ2-1; TRBD1 aligns across 7 bases. The CDR3 is made up of 13 amino acids. The germline CDR1 and CDR2 sequences are SGDLS and YYNGEE. The junction had 7 bases not matched to a gene; V was cut back by 3 bases and J by 10 bases.

The chain carries TRBV11-2 and TRBJ2-7; 7 bases line up with TRBD1. This CDR3 contains 16 residues. V was clipped by 6 bases and J by 2 bases; unmatched bases: 13. The V gene's germline CDR1 is SGHAT and CDR2 FQNNGV. Here the CDR3 reads CASRYLEDRSTYEQYF. In DNA form, the CDR3 reads TGTGCCAGCAGATATTTAGAGGACAGGTCTACCTACGAGCAGTACTTC.

The rearrangement joins TRBV7-8 to TRBJ2-7; D call uncertain. The V gene lost 2 bases and the J gene lost 2 bases, with 7 bases spanning the gap. Germline loops: CDR1 SGHVS, CDR2 FQNEAQ. The CDR3 covers 13 residues. The CDR3 region is CASSLSGPYEQYF. The DNA for the CDR3 is TGTGCCAGCAGCTTAAGTGGGCCCTACGAGCAGTACTTC. Full variable domain (outside the CDR3, taken from reference TRBV7-8 and TRBJ2-7): GAGVSQSPRYKVAKRGQDVALRCDPISGHVSLFWYQQALGQGPEFLTYFQNEAQLDKSGLPSDRFFAERPEGSVSTLKIQRTQQEDSAVYLCASSLSGPYEQYFGPGTRLTVT.

The chain carries TRBV9 and TRBJ1-2; maybe TRBD1 (5 bases). The germline V gene encodes CDR1 SGDLS and CDR2 YYNGEE. The CDR3 loop spans 15 amino acids. Trimming shortened V by 8 bases and J by 5 bases, and 22 bases separated the two germline ends. CDR3 nucleotide sequence: TGTGCCAGTATGGGGCGGGGCGGGTTCCCATATGGCTACACCTTC. It translates to CASMGRGGFPYGYTF. The whole variable domain, filled in from reference TRBV9 and TRBJ1-2, reads DSGVTQTPKHLITATGQRVTLRCSPRSGDLSVYWYQQSLDQGLQFLIQYYNGEERAKGNILERFSAQQFPDLHSELNLSSLELGDSALYFCASMGRGGFPYGYTFGSGTRLTVV.

This chain connects TRBV28 to TRBJ2-7; possible D gene TRBD1, 5 bases. The CDR3 extends over 16 amino acids. Germline assignment: CDR1 MDHEN and CDR2 SYDVKM. Trimming stripped 8 bases from V and 0 bases from J, with 20 bases between. This CDR3 reads CASSRPRQGNSYEQYF. As DNA, the CDR3 is TGTGCCAGCTCTAGGCCCCGCCAGGGCAACTCCTACGAGCAGTACTTC.